A selection of T cell receptor beta chains follows, all from one sample in a study of cytomegalovirus exposure and HLA in healthy donors. Repertoires were generated with immunoSEQ multiplex PCR, while TCRdb's copy carries only in-frame clones and drops some. The data show about 210,000 clones, around 75% seen once. Sequences were obtained from PBMCs. Every receptor here comes from a male donor in good health and CMV-seropositive. Both conserved end residues are part of each CDR3. A D gene is named only where the DNA matches it firmly. The size of a clone is reported for some rows only, either as once, few or many, or as a class for expanded clones.

D	J	size	V	DNA	CDR3
-	TRBJ1-2	-	TRBV6-5	TGTGCCACCCTCGACAGCCCCTATGGCTACACCTTC	CATLDSPYGYTF
-	TRBJ1-2	-	TRBV4-3	TGCGCCAGCAGCCCAGGCGGGGGAGCGAGTGGCTACACCTTC	CASSPGGGASGYTF
TRBD1	TRBJ2-3	-	TRBV27	TGTGCCAGCAGTCGTAGAAGCCGGGACAGATATAGCACAGATACGCAGTATTTT	CASSRRSRDRYSTDTQYF
TRBD1	TRBJ2-7	-	TRBV19	TGTGCCAGTACTCCGGGACAGGATAGATACGAGCAGTACTTC	CASTPGQDRYEQYF
TRBD2	TRBJ2-2	-	TRBV4-2	TGTGCCAGCAGCCGGAGCGGGGGGGCGGCGAACACCGGGGAGCTGTTTTTT	CASSRSGGAANTGELFF
TRBD2	TRBJ2-1	-	TRBV18	TGTGCCAGCTCACCACTTCGAGAGACTAGCGGGAGCAATGAGCAGTTCTTC	CASSPLRETSGSNEQFF
TRBD2	TRBJ2-2	-	TRBV7-9	TGTTCCAGCAGCTTTCCTTCTAGCGGGGTGAACACCGGGGAGCTGTTTTTT	CSSSFPSSGVNTGELFF
-	TRBJ1-3	few	TRBV11-2	TGTGCCAGCAGCTTAGAGAGTGGTGGAAACACCATATATTTT	CASSLESGGNTIYF
-	TRBJ2-7	-	TRBV18	TGTGCCAGCTCACCAGCAGGGTTAGTGGGCGAGCAGTACTTC	CASSPAGLVGEQYF
TRBD2	TRBJ2-7	-	TRBV7-2	TGTGCCAGCAGCAACCGGGACTACTACGAGCAGTACTTC	CASSNRDYYEQYF
-	TRBJ2-5	-	TRBV5-1	TGCGCCAGCAGGAGGGATGCGGGTGGCGAAGAGACCCAGTACTTC	CASRRDAGGEETQYF